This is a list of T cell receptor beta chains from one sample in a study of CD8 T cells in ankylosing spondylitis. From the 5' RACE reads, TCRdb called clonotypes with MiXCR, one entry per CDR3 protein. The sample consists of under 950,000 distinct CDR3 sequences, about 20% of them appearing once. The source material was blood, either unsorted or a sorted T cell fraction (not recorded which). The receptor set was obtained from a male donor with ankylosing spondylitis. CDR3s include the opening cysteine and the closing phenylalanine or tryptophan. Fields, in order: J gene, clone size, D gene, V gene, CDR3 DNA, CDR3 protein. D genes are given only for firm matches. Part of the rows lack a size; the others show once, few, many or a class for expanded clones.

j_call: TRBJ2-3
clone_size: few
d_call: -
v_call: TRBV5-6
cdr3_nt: TGTGCCAGCAGCTTGGTAGGGCAGGACAGCACAGATACGCAGTATTTT
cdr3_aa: CASSLVGQDSTDTQYF

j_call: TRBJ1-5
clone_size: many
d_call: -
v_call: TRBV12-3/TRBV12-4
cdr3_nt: TGTGCCAGCAGTTTAGCCGAGGATCAGCCCCAGCATTTT
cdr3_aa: CASSLAEDQPQHF

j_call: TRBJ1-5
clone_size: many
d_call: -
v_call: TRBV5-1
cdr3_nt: TGCGCCAGCAGCTTGACAGGGTTGAATCAGCCCCAGCATTTT
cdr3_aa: CASSLTGLNQPQHF

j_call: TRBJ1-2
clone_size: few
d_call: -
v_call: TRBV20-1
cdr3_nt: TGCAGTGCTAGAGATTCCAATGGCTACACCTTC
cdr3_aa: CSARDSNGYTF

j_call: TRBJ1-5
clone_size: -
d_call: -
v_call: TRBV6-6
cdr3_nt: TGTGCCAGCAGTTACATTACTGAGCCCCAGCATTTT
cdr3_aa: CASSYITEPQHF

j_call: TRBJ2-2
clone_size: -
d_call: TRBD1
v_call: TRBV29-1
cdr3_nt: TGCAGCGTTGGGGGCCCGGACAGGGGAGGGACCGGGGAGCTGTTTTTT
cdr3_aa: CSVGGPDRGGTGELFF

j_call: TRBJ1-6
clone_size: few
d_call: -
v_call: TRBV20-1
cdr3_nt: TGCAGTGCTAGAACCGACAGTACAAGGAATTCACCCCTCCACTTT
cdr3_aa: CSARTDSTRNSPLHF

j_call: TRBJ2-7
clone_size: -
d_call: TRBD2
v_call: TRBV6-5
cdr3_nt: TGTGCCAGCAGTTCGGGACTAGCGGGACCGTACTCCTACGAGCAGTACTTC
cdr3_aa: CASSSGLAGPYSYEQYF

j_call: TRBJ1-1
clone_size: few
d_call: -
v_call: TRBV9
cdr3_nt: TGTGCCAGCAGCGGAGAGTGGGGGATAAGCACTGAAGCTTTCTTT
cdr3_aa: CASSGEWGISTEAFF

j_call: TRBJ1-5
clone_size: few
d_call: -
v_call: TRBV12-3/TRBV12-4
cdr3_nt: TGTGCCAGCAGTTTTACTGGGGAACTTAGCAATCAGCCCCAGCATTTT
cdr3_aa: CASSFTGELSNQPQHF

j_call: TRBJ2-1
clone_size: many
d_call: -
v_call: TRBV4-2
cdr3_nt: TGTGCCAGCAGCCACAACTCAGGGGCCTCCAATGAGCAGTTCTTC
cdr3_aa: CASSHNSGASNEQFF

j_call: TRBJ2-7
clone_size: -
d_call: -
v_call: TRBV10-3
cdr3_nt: TGTGCCATCAGGGAAGGCACGGCCAGCTCCTACGAGCAGTACTTC
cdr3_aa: CAIREGTASSYEQYF

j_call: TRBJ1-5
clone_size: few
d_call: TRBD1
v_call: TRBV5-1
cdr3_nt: TGCGCCAGCAGCCCCGGACAGGGGAGGCCTTATAGCAATCAGCCCCAGCATTTT
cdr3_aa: CASSPGQGRPYSNQPQHF

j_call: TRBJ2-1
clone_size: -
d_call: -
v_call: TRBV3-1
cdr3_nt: TGTGCCAGCAGCCTCCGACAGGTCTACAATGAGCAGTTCTTC
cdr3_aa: CASSLRQVYNEQFF

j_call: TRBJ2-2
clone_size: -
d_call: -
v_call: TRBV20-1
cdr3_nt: TGCAGTGCTAGGCCGATCGAGGGGGTGGACACCGGGGAGCTGTTTTTT
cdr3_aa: CSARPIEGVDTGELFF

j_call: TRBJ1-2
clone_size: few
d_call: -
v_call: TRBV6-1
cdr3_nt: TGTGCCAGCAGTATAACACAGGGTTATGGCTACACCTTC
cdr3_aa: CASSITQGYGYTF

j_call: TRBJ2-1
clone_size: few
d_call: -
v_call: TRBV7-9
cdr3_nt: TGTGCCAGCAGCAACGGACAGTCTGAGCAGTTCTTC
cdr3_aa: CASSNGQSEQFF

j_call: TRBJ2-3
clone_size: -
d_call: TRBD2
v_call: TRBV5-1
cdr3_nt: TGCGCCAGCAGCCCGGGACTAGCACCACAAAAAAATACGCAGTATTTT
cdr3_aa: CASSPGLAPQKNTQYF

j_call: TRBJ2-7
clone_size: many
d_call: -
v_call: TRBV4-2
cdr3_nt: TGTGCCAGCAGCCAAGGGGGAAACTCCTACGAGCAGTACTTC
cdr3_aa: CASSQGGNSYEQYF

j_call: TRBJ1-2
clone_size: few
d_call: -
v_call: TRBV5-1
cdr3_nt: TGCGCCAGCAGCCCTAACACGGACTATGGCTACACCTTC
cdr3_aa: CASSPNTDYGYTF

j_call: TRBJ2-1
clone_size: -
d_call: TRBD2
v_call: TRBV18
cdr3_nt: TGTGCCAGCTCACCACCGCTAGCGGGGCCAAGGGACAATGAGCAGTTCTTC
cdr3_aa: CASSPPLAGPRDNEQFF

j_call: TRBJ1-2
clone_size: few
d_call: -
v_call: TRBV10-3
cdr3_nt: TGTGCCATCAGTGAGTCCGGGACGGACTATGGCTACACCTTC
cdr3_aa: CAISESGTDYGYTF

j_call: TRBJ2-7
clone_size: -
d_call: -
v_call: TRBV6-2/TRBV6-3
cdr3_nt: TGTGCCAGCAGCTTCCTCTCTCTGTACCCGCAGTACTTC
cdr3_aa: CASSFLSLYPQYF

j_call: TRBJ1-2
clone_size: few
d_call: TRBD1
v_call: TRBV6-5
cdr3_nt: TGTGCCAGCAGCTACCAGTCCAGGACAGGGGGCCGAGGCTACACCTTC
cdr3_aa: CASSYQSRTGGRGYTF

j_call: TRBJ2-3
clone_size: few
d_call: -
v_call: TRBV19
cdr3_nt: TGTGCCAGTAGTATTCATTGGGAGACGCAGTATTTT
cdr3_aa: CASSIHWETQYF

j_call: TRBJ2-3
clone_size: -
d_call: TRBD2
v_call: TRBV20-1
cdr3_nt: TGCAGTGCTATCGGACTAGTGATTAGCACAGATACGCAGTATTTT
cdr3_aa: CSAIGLVISTDTQYF

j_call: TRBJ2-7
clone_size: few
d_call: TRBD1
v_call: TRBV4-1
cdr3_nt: TGCGCCAGCAGCCAAGAGCGACAGGGACCGGGCGAGCAGTACTTC
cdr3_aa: CASSQERQGPGEQYF

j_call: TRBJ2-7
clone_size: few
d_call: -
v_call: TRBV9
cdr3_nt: TGTGCCAGCAGCGTGTCCCAGGACGGATTCTACGAGCAGTACTTC
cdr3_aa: CASSVSQDGFYEQYF

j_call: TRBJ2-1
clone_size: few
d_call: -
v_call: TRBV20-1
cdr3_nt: TGCAGTGCTAGGACGACTCTTTACTCCTACAATGAGCAGTTCTTC
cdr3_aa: CSARTTLYSYNEQFF

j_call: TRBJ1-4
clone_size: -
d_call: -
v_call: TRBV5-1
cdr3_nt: TGCGCCAGCAGACTTGGGACTAATGAAAAACTGTTTTTT
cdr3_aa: CASRLGTNEKLFF

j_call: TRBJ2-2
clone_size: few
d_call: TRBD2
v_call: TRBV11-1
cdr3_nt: TGTGCCAGCAGCTTAGTTCAACTAGTTGGGACTAGCGGGACGAACACCGGGGAGCTGTTTTTT
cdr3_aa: CASSLVQLVGTSGTNTGELFF

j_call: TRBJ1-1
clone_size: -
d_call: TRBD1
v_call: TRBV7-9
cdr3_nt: TGTGCCAGCAGCTTCGGAGACAGGGAAGGGACTGAAGCTTTCTTT
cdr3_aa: CASSFGDREGTEAFF

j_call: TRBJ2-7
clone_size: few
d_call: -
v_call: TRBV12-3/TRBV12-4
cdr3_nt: TGTGCCAGCACCCCGGGATTGGGGTCGAACGAGCAGTACTTC
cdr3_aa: CASTPGLGSNEQYF

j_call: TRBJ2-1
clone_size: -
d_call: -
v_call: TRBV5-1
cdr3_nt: TGCGCCAGCAGAGAAGTCCCGGGGGCCAACAATGAGCAGTTCTTC
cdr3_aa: CASREVPGANNEQFF

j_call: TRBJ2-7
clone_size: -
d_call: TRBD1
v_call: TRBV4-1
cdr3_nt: TGCGCCAGCAGCCCCCCCCCTGGACAGGTTACTTACGAGCAGTACTTC
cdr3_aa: CASSPPPGQVTYEQYF

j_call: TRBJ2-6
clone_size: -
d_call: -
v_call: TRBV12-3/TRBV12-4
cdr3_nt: TGTGCCACCAGGGTATCTGGGGCCAACGTCCTGACTTTC
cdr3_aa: CATRVSGANVLTF

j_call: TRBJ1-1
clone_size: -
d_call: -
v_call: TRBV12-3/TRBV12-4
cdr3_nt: TGTGCCAGCAGTTTAGGAGGGGTTGCATCTTTCTTT
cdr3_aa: CASSLGGVASFF

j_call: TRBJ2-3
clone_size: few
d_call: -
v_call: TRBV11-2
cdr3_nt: TGTGCCAGCAGCTTACATTTGGAACCTAGCACAGATACGCAGTATTTT
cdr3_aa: CASSLHLEPSTDTQYF

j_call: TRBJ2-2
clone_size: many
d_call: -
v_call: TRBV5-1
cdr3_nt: TGCGCCAGCAGCTGGGACACCAACACCGGGGAGCTGTTTTTT
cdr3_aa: CASSWDTNTGELFF

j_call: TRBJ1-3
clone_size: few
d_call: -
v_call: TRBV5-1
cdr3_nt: TGCGCCAGCAGGGCCGCAGCCTACTCTGGAAACACCATATATTTT
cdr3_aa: CASRAAAYSGNTIYF

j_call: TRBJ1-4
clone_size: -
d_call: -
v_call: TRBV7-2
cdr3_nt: TGTGCCAGCAGCACCGGACACGAGGAAAAACTGTTTTTT
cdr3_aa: CASSTGHEEKLFF

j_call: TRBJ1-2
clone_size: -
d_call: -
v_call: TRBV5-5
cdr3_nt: TGTGCCAGCAGCTCCGCAGAAGACTATGGCTACACCTTC
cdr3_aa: CASSSAEDYGYTF

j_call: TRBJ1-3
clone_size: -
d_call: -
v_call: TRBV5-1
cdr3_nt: TGCGCCAGCAGCTTGGGGGGCCCCAGCTCTGGAAACACCATATATTTT
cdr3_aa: CASSLGGPSSGNTIYF

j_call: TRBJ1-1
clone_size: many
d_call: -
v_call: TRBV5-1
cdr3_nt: TGCGCCAGCAGCCCCGGGGGGGGGGCATCGAACACTGAAGCTTTCTTT
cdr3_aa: CASSPGGGASNTEAFF

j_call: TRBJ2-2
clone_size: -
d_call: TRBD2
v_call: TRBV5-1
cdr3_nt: TGCGCCAGCAGCCAAACTAGCGGGGTGAACACCGGGGAGCTGTTTTTT
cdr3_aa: CASSQTSGVNTGELFF

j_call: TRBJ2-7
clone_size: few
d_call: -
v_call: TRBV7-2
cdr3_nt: TGTGCCAGCAGCTTAGACAAGGGGGGTTACGAGCAGTACTTC
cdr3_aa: CASSLDKGGYEQYF

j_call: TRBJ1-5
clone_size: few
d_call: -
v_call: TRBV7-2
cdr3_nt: TGTGCCAGCAGCTTAGAGGCAGACCTCAATCAGCCCCAGCATTTT
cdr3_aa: CASSLEADLNQPQHF

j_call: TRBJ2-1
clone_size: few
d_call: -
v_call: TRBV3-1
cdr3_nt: TGTGCCAGCAGCCAAGATCTGAGGAGCTCCTACAATGAGCAGTTCTTC
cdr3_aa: CASSQDLRSSYNEQFF

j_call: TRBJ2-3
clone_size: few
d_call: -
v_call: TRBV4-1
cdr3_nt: TGCGCCAGCAGTCACATAGCGAATACGCAGTATTTT
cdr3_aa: CASSHIANTQYF

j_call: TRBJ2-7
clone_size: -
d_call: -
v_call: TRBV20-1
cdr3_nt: TGCAGTGCTAGTGTACTCGGGGGCACCTACGAGCAGTACTTC
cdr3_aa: CSASVLGGTYEQYF

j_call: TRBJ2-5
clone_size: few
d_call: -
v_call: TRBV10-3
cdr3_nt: TGTGCCATCAGTGAGGCGTTGGAGACCCAGTACTTC
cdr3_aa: CAISEALETQYF